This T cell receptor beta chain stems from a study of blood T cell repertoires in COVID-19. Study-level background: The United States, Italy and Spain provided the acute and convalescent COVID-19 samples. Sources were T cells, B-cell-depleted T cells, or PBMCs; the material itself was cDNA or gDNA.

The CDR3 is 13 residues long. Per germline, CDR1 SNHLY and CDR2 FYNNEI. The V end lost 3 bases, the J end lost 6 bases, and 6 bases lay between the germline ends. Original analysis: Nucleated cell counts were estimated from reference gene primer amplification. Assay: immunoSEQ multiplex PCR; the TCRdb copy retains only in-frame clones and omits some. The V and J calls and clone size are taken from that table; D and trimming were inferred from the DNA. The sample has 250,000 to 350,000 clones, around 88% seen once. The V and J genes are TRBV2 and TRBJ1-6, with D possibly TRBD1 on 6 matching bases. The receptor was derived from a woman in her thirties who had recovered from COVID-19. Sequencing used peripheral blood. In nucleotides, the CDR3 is TGTGCCAGCAGTGACAGGGGTAATTCACCCCTCCACTTT. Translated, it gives CASSDRGNSPLHF.